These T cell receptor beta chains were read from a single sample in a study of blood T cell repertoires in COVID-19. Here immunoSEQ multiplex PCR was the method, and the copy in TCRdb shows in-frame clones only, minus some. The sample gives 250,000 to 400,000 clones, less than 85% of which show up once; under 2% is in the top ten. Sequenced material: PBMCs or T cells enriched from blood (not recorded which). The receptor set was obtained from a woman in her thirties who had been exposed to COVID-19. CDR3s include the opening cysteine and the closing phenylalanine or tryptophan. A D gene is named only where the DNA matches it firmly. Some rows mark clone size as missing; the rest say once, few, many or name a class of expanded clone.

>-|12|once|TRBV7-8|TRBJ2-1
TGTGCCAGCAGCTTTGTGCAGGGCGAGCAGTTCTTC
CASSFVQGEQFF
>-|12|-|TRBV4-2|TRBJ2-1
TGTGCCAGCAGCCAAGCGGGGAATGAGCAGTTCTTC
CASSQAGNEQFF
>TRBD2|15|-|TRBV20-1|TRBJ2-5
TGCAGTGCTAGTAGGTCTAGCGGGGGTTTGGAGACCCAGTACTTC
CSASRSSGGLETQYF
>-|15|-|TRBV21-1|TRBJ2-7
TGTGCCAGCAGGACACCGGGACAGACACACTACGAGCAGTACTTC
CASRTPGQTHYEQYF
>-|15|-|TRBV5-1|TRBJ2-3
TGCGCCAGCAGAACGAGCGGCGTCAAAGTAGATACGCAGTATTTT
CASRTSGVKVDTQYF
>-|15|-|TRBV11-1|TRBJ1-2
TGTGCCAGCAGCCCCCGCAGTTTTGGTCCCTATGGCTACACCTTC
CASSPRSFGPYGYTF
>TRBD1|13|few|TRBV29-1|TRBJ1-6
TGCAGCGTGGGGACAGACCAAAATTCACCCCTCCACTTT
CSVGTDQNSPLHF
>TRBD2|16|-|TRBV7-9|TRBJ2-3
TGTGCCAGCAGCTCGGGACTAGCGGGGGACACAGATACGCAGTATTTT
CASSSGLAGDTDTQYF
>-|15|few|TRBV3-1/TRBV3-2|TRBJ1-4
TGTGCCAGCAGCCAAGATCGTGCGGGTGCGGAAAAACTGTTTTTT
CASSQDRAGAEKLFF
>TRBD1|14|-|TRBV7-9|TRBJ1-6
TGTGCCAGCAGCTTTGGGACAGGGTATTCACCCCTCCACTTT
CASSFGTGYSPLHF
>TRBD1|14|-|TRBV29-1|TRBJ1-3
TGCAGCGTCCTTACGACAGGGGCCGGAAACACCATATATTTT
CSVLTTGAGNTIYF
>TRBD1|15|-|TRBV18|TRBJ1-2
TGTGCCAGCTCACGGGGACAGGAGGCTAACTATGGCTACACCTTC
CASSRGQEANYGYTF
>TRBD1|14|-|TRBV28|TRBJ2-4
TGTGCCAGCAATCCCCAGGGGGCCAGGTGGATTCAGTACTTC
CASNPQGARWIQYF
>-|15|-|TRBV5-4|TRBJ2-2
TGTGCCAGCAGCTTGTCAGGGGTTAACACCGGGGAGCTGTTTTTT
CASSLSGVNTGELFF
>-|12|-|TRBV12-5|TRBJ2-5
TGTGCTAGTGCCCGGCGGGGAGAGACCCAGTACTTC
CASARRGETQYF
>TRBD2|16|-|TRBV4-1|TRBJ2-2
TGCGCCAGCAGCCATACGTCTAGCGGGATCACCGGGGAGCTGTTTTTT
CASSHTSSGITGELFF
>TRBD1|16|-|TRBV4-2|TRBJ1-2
TGTGCCAGCAGCCAAGAGGCAGGGGGACTGCGGAATGGCTACACCTTC
CASSQEAGGLRNGYTF
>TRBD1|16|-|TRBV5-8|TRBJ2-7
TGTGCCAGCAGCTTGTACGCAGGGGGTGGCTCCTACGAGCAGTACTTC
CASSLYAGGGSYEQYF
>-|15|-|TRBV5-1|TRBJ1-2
TGCGCCAGCACCAGGGAAGGACGGGTGGGCGATGGCTACACCTTC
CASTREGRVGDGYTF
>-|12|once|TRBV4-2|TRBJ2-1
TGTGCCAGCAGCCAACGGTGGGCGGAGCAGTTCTTC
CASSQRWAEQFF
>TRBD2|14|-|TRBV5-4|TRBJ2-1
TGTGCCAGCAGGTTAGCGGGGGGCCACAATGAGCAGTTCTTC
CASRLAGGHNEQFF
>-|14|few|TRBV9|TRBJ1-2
TGTGCCAGCAGCGTAGATGGGCAGGACTATGGCTACACCTTC
CASSVDGQDYGYTF
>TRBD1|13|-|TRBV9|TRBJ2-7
TGTGCCAGCAGTGGGACAGGCTCCTACGAGCAGTACTTC
CASSGTGSYEQYF
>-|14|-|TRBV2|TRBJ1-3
TGTGCCAGCAGAGATGAGAACTCTGGAAACACCATATATTTT
CASRDENSGNTIYF
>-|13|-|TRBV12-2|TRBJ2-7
TGTGCAAGTCGGAGGGATCCTTCCTACGAGCAGTACTTC
CASRRDPSYEQYF
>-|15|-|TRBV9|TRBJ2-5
TGTGCCAGCAGCGAGTCCGTCATCCCGGGGGAGACCCAGTACTTC
CASSESVIPGETQYF
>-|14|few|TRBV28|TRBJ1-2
TGTGCCAGCAGTTTATGGCAGTTAAACTATGGCTACACCTTC
CASSLWQLNYGYTF
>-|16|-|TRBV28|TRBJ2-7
TGTGCCAGCAGTTCTTCCGTGGCAATATCTGATCACGAGCAGTACTTC
CASSSSVAISDHEQYF
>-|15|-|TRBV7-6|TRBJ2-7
TGTGCCAGCAGCTTAGAGGGTAGCGCCCCCTACGAGCAGTACTTC
CASSLEGSAPYEQYF
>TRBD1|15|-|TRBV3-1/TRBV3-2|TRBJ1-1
TGTGCCAGCAGCGCCGCGGGACAGGGGAACACTGAAGCTTTCTTT
CASSAAGQGNTEAFF
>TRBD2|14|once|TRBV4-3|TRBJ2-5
TGCGCCAGCACTCCGGGACTAGATAGAGGGACCCAGTACTTC
CASTPGLDRGTQYF
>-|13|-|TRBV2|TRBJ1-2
TGTGCCAGCAGTTCCGGGAGCTGGGCTGGCTACACCTTC
CASSSGSWAGYTF
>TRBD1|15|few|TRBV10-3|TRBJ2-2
TGTGCCCGAAGCACGGACAGGACGAACACCGGGGAGCTGTTTTTT
CARSTDRTNTGELFF
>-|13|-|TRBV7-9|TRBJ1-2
TGTGCCAGCAGCTTAGGCGGAGGGGAAGGCTACACCTTC
CASSLGGGEGYTF
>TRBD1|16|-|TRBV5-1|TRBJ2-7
TGCGCCAGCAGCTTGGGTGGACAGGGGACCTCCTACGAGCAGTACTTC
CASSLGGQGTSYEQYF
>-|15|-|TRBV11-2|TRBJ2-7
TGTGCCAGCAGCCCTAACCCTAGGAGCTCCTACGAGCAGTACTTC
CASSPNPRSSYEQYF
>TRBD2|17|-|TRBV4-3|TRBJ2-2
TGCGCCAGCAGCCAAGCGCCAAGCGGGAGGAACACCGGGGAGCTGTTTTTT
CASSQAPSGRNTGELFF
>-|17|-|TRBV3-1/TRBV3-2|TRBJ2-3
TGTGCCAGCAGCCCCCTGACCTCCGGGTTAGCCCCAGATACGCAGTATTTT
CASSPLTSGLAPDTQYF
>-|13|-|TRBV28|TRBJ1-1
TGTGCCAGCAGTAACCTAGGGGGGGTTGAAGCTTTCTTT
CASSNLGGVEAFF
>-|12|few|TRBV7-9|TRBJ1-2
TGTGCCAGCAGCTTACAGGGCAATGGCTACACCTTC
CASSLQGNGYTF